The T cell receptor beta chain under discussion was sequenced for a study of blood T cell repertoires in COVID-19. The overall study: Acute-phase and convalescent COVID-19 samples originated in the United States, Italy and Spain.

This clone was detected a few times. There are 12 residues in the CDR3. Germline CDR1 and CDR2: LGHDT and YNNKEL (reference sequence). With 1 base removed from V and 5 bases from J, the gap between germline ends came to 5 bases. TCRdb's copy holds only in-frame clones and misses some; the assay was immunoSEQ multiplex PCR. Seen here are about 300,000 clones, approximately 85% observed once, and the top ten hold 13%. Material: peripheral blood. The source is a human donor in a cohort sampled during active COVID-19. The rearrangement uses TRBV3-1 (or the pseudogene TRBV3-2) and TRBJ1-1; no reliable D call. CDR3 in amino acids: CASSQVGTEAFF. The CDR3 bases are TGTGCCAGCAGCCAAGTCGGGACTGAAGCTTTCTTT.